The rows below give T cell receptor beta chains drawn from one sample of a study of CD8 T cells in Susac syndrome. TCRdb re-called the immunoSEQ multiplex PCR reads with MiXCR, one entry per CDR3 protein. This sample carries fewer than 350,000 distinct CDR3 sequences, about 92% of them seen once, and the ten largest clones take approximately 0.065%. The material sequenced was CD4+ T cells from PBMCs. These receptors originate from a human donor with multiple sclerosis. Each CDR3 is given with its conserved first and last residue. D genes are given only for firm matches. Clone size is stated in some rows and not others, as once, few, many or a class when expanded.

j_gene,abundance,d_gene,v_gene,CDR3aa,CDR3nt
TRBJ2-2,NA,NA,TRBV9,CASSVVPAANTGELFF,TGTGCCAGCAGCGTAGTCCCAGCAGCGAACACCGGGGAGCTGTTTTTT
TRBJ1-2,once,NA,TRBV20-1,CSARVQQKSYGYTF,TGCAGTGCTAGGGTCCAGCAAAAATCCTATGGCTACACTTTC
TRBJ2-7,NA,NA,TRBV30,CAWNKGAYEQYF,TGTGCCTGGAATAAGGGGGCCTACGAGCAGTACTTC
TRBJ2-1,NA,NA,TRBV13,CASSPRVNYNEQFF,TGTGCCAGCAGCCCCCGGGTCAACTACAATGAGCAGTTCTTC
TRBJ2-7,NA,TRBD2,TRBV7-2,CASSLILGLAGVEQYF,TGTGCCAGCAGCTTAATCCTGGGACTAGCGGGAGTCGAGCAGTACTTC
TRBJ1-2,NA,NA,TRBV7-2,CAEDPSKGGYGYTF,TGTGCCGAAGATCCAAGCAAGGGTGGCTATGGCTACACCTTC
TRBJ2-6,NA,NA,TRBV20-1,CSARTSGTNVLTF,TGCAGTGCTAGAACCTCGGGGACCAACGTCCTGACTTTC
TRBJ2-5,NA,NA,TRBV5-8,CASNLGQRMYQETQYF,TGTGCCAGCAACCTTGGCCAGCGGATGTACCAAGAGACCCAGTACTTC
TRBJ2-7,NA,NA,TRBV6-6,CASSDGPVGNEQYF,TGTGCCAGCAGTGATGGACCCGTCGGGAACGAGCAGTACTTC
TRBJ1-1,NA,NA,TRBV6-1,CASSDPGSSKVEAFF,TGTGCCAGCAGTGATCCCGGTTCCTCAAAGGTAGAAGCTTTCTTT
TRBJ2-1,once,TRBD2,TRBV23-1,CASSRRLTSGNYNEQFF,TGCGCCAGCAGTAGACGGTTAACTAGCGGGAACTACAATGAGCAGTTCTTC
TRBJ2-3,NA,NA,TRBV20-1,CSARSGTSRTDTQYF,TGCAGTGCTAGATCCGGGACTTCTCGAACAGATACGCAGTATTTT
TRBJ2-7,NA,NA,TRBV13,CASSLDSYSYEQYF,TGTGCCAGCAGCTTAGACAGCTACTCCTACGAGCAGTACTTC
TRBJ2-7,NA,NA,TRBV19,CASIVDPWERVSYEQYF,TGTGCCAGTATTGTAGATCCTTGGGAGCGGGTCTCCTACGAGCAGTACTTC
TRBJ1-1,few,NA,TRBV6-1,CASSPDRAGRTEAFF,TGTGCCAGCAGCCCGGATAGGGCAGGGAGAACTGAAGCTTTCTTT
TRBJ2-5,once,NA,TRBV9,CASSGELQETQYF,TGTGCCAGCAGCGGGGAGTTACAAGAGACCCAGTACTTC
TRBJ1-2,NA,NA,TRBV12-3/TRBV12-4,CASSLLSPGTNGYTF,TGTGCCAGCAGTTTATTATCCCCAGGGACTAACGGCTACACCTTC
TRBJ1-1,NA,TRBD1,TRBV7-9,CASSLAEGRGEAFF,TGTGCCAGCAGCTTAGCGGAGGGCAGGGGGGAAGCTTTCTTT
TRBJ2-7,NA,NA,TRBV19,CASSTPGHFYEQYF,TGTGCCAGTAGTACTCCGGGACACTTCTACGAGCAGTACTTC
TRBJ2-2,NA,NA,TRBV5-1,CASSSTTGYDTGELFF,TGCGCCAGCAGCTCTACTACAGGGTATGACACCGGGGAGCTGTTTTTT
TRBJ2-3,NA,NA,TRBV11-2,CASGVLTDTQYF,TGTGCCAGCGGTGTCCTCACAGATACGCAGTATTTT
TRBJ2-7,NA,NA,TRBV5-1,CASSLQDVLYEQYF,TGCGCCAGCAGCTTACAGGACGTTCTCTACGAGCAGTACTTC
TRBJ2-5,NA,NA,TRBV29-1,CSVEVVGVPETQYF,TGCAGCGTTGAAGTTGTCGGGGTCCCAGAGACCCAGTACTTC
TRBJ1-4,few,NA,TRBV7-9,CASSSDRDTRREKLFF,TGTGCCAGCAGCTCAGACCGGGACACTCGGCGAGAAAAACTGTTTTTT
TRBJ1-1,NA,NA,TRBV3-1,CASSQDSWEAFF,TGTGCCAGCAGCCAAGATTCCTGGGAAGCTTTCTTT
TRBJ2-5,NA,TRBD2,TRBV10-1,CASSEFREEWYF,TGCGCCAGCAGTGAGTTCCGGGAGGAGTGGTACTTC
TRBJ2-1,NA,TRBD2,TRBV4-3,CASSQVPPGTSGNDEQFF,TGCGCCAGCAGCCAAGTTCCCCCCGGGACTAGCGGGAATGATGAGCAGTTCTTC
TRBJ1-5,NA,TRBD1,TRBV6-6,CASSSLDRGGNQPQHF,TGTGCCAGCAGTTCCTTAGACAGGGGGGGCAATCAGCCCCAGCATTTT
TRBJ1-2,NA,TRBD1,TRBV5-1,CASSFDGQAGSGYTF,TGCGCCAGCAGCTTCGACGGACAGGCCGGATCGGGCTACACCTTC
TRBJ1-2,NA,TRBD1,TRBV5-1,CASSLSGTGGYGYTF,TGCGCCAGCAGCCTCTCGGGGACAGGCGGATATGGCTACACCTTC
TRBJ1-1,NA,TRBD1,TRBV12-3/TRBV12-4,CASTPGGAEAFF,TGTGCCAGCACTCCAGGGGGGGCTGAAGCTTTCTTT
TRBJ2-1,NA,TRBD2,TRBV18,CASSPPGLAGGSNEQFF,TGTGCCAGCTCACCGCCGGGCTTAGCGGGAGGGAGCAATGAGCAGTTCTTC
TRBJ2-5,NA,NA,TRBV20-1,CSARPLSGGYQETQYF,TGCAGTGCTCGCCCTCTTAGCGGAGGGTACCAAGAGACCCAGTACTTC
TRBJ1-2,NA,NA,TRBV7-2,CASSHNRDGYGYTF,TGTGCCAGCAGTCATAACCGGGACGGCTATGGCTACACCTTC
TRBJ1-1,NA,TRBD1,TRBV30,CAWSVFLGTGDPFF,TGTGCCTGGAGTGTATTTTTAGGGACAGGGGATCCTTTCTTT
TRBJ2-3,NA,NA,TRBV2,CASRAQGDTQYF,TGTGCCAGTCGAGCTCAGGGAGATACGCAGTATTTT
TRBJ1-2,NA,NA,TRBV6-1,CASSLLPEGPLTGGYTF,TGTGCCAGCAGCTTGTTGCCTGAGGGCCCGCTGACGGGGGGCTACACCTTC
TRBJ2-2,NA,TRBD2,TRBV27,CASSWRRGTQTGELFF,TGTGCCAGCAGTTGGAGGCGGGGGACCCAAACCGGGGAGCTGTTTTTT